One sample yielded the 10 T cell receptor beta chains listed below, sequenced in a study of blood T cell repertoires in COVID-19. The method was immunoSEQ multiplex PCR; TCRdb's version includes in-frame clones alone and lacks a portion of them. This table has roughly 250,000 clones, about 81% appearing once. Sequencing was carried out using peripheral blood. The receptor set was obtained from a woman aged 60-75 years with active or convalescent COVID-19.

This sequence joins TRBV20-1 and TRBJ2-1; 8 nucleotides line up with TRBD2. CDR1 is DFQATT and CDR2 is SNEGSKA in the germline V gene (reference sequence). CDR3 size: 10 residues. The junction had 5 bases not matched to a gene; V was cut back by 6 bases and J by 13 bases. The CDR3 spells CSASGGPQFF. CDR3 nucleotides: TGCAGTGCCAGCGGGGGTCCACAGTTCTTC.

Regarding this clone: At the DNA level, this CDR3 is encoded by other sequences in the same sample as well. The chain joins TRBV3-1 (or the pseudogene TRBV3-2) to TRBJ1-2, with D perhaps TRBD1 (6 bases). The germline V gene has CDR1 LGHDT and CDR2 YNNKEL (reference sequence). The CDR3 contains 14 residues. The V end lost 0 bases, the J end lost 5 bases, and 10 bases lay between the germline ends. This chain's CDR3 is CASSQEGGLYGYTF. The CDR3 DNA reads as TGTGCCAGCAGCCAAGAGGGGGGGCTGTATGGCTACACCTTC.

This clone was seen once. The chain carries TRBV2 and TRBJ1-2; D is ambiguous. The germline gives CDR1 SNHLY, CDR2 FYNNEI. This CDR3 has 16 residues. The V end lost 7 bases, the J end lost 7 bases, and 25 bases lay between the germline ends. The CDR3 is CASTEGPDRTAGGYTF. The CDR3 nucleotides read TGTGCCAGCACCGAAGGTCCGGACCGTACAGCGGGTGGCTACACCTTC.

This sequence joins TRBV11-2 and TRBJ2-1; 11 bases fit TRBD2. There are 14 residues in the CDR3. The junction had 3 bases not matched to a gene; V was cut back by 7 bases and J by 4 bases. In germline, CDR1 is SGHAT, CDR2 FQNNGV. CDR3 nucleotides: TGTGCCAGCAAATTAGCGGGGGGGTACAATGAGCAGTTCTTC. It is translated as CASKLAGGYNEQFF.

This chain connects TRBV3-1 (or the pseudogene TRBV3-2) to TRBJ1-1; TRBD1 might be the D (6 bases). V lost 1 base and J 7 bases, leaving 13 bases between the germline ends. The germline V gene has CDR1 LGHDT and CDR2 YNNKEL (reference sequence). This CDR3 has 14 amino acids. CDR3 region: CASSQVVSTGEAFF. CDR3 sequence (DNA): TGTGCCAGCAGCCAAGTGGTTTCGACAGGTGAAGCTTTCTTT.

The count of this clone is one. The chain recombines TRBV6-6 with TRBJ2-7; weak D call: TRBD1 (5 bases). The CDR3 runs to 12 residues. Between the trimmed V and J ends, which lost 4 bases and 5 bases, there was a span of 9 bases. CDR1 is MNHNY, CDR2 SVGAGI, per germline (reference sequence). The CDR3 nucleotides read TGTGCCAGCAGTTCACAGGTAGACGAGCAGTACTTC. Translating gives CASSSQVDEQYF.

The chain recombines TRBV5-1 with TRBJ1-6; a possible D gene is TRBD1 (5 bases). The CDR3 covers 15 residues. The germline gives CDR1 SGHRS, CDR2 YFSETQ. V was shortened by 0 bases and J by 6 bases, with 10 bases between the two germline ends. CDR3 protein: CASSLAGVLNSPLHF. In DNA, the CDR3 is TGCGCCAGCAGCTTGGCGGGGGTTCTTAATTCACCCCTCCACTTT.

The chain employs TRBV19 and TRBJ1-1; possible D gene TRBD1, 5 bases. Trimming stripped 1 base from V and 4 bases from J, with 13 bases between. Per the germline V gene, CDR1 is LNHDA and CDR2 is SQIVND (reference sequence). This CDR3 region has 15 residues. CDR3 region: CASSIGGRVTTEAFF. The CDR3, as DNA: TGTGCCAGTAGTATAGGGGGCAGGGTGACCACTGAAGCTTTCTTT.

The chain is built from TRBV6-6 and TRBJ2-3; 7 nucleotides match TRBD1. Germline V gives CDR1 MNHNY, CDR2 SVGAGI (reference sequence). V lost 5 bases, J lost 2 bases, and 7 bases stayed unmatched. This CDR3 is built from 15 residues. The CDR3 DNA sequence: TGTGCCAGCAGTACTCAGACAGGGCTCACAGATACGCAGTATTTT. Protein: CASSTQTGLTDTQYF.

The genes are TRBV12-5 and TRBJ2-1; 8 bases match TRBD1. Germline trimming cut 8 bases from V and 2 bases from J; bases unmatched to any gene: 8. CDR3 length: 15 amino acids. Germline V gene lookup returns CDR1 LGHNT and CDR2 FRNRAP. The CDR3 DNA reads as TGTGCTAGTCTCCAAAAGGGACAGGCCTACAATGAGCAGTTCTTC. This translates into CASLQKGQAYNEQFF.